Here is one TCR beta chain with its context. Its antigen is unknown. Profiled with immunoSEQ multiplex PCR; TCRdb holds only in-frame clones, not every one. The sample lists approximately 320,000 clones, around nine tenths occurring once. The sample belongs to a study of shared clonotypes between healthy human individuals. General study points: Between a few donors, naive CD4 clonotypes were shared at a level of around 5.2%.

To make CD8 memory, CD45RO+ cells were put together with CCR7-negative CD45RA+ TemRA cells. Looked up from germline, CDR1 is MDHEN and CDR2 is SYDVKM. Trimming removed 10 bases at V and 0 bases at J, with 9 bases between. CDR3 length: 12 amino acids. Input material: memory CD8+ T cells sorted from blood. Subset given: CD45RO+ cells pooled with CCR7-negative TemRA cells. This sequence originates from a man between 18 and 35 years old in good health. The V call is TRBV28, the J call TRBJ1-2; D is ambiguous. The CDR3 loop is CATGVTNYGYTF. CDR3 bases: TGTGCCACCGGCGTGACTAACTATGGCTACACCTTC.